The 5 T cell receptor beta chains listed next were all sequenced from one sample in a study of CD8 T cells in ankylosing spondylitis. MiXCR, run by TCRdb on the 5' RACE reads, gives a single entry per CDR3 protein. The sample consists of 240,000 or so distinct CDR3 sequences, 8% to 9.5% of them appearing once. Material for sequencing was blood, either unsorted or a sorted T cell fraction (not recorded which). Receptors originate from a male donor with ankylosing spondylitis or in good health (not recorded which).

Only a few counts were recorded for this clonotype. This chain joins TRBV25-1 and TRBJ2-3; 10 bases agree with TRBD2. Trimming cost V 4 bases and J 8 bases; bases outside gene matches: 18. CDR3 size: 18 residues. Germline CDR1 reads MGHDK; CDR2 reads SYGVNS. CDR3 bases: TGTGCCAGCAGTGGCCCCCTAGGGACTAGCGAATCCAAGGGTACGCAGTATTTT. Translating it yields CASSGPLGTSESKGTQYF.

In its sample, this clonotype was seen a few times. This chain links TRBV7-2 with TRBJ2-3; D might be TRBD1 (6 bases). Germline V CDR1 and CDR2: SGHTA, FQGNSA. V shed 5 bases and J shed 2 bases, with 14 bases lying between them. This CDR3 comprises 15 residues. The CDR3 reads CASSAPGHPTDTQYF. CDR3 coding DNA: TGTGCCAGCAGCGCACCGGGACACCCCACAGATACGCAGTATTTT.

This clonotype appeared a few times. This chain uses TRBV20-1 with TRBJ1-2; TRBD1 matches at 8 bases. The CDR3 is 12 residues long. From germline, CDR1 is DFQATT and CDR2 SNEGSKA (reference sequence). The ends lost 6 bases at V and 2 bases at J; junction bases unmatched: 2. The CDR3 here is CSASGGNYGYTF. DNA for the CDR3: TGCAGTGCCTCAGGGGGCAACTATGGCTACACCTTC.

Of note for this clonotype: This may stem from a read error, because a much larger clone lies one nucleotide away. The chain is built from TRBV11-2 and TRBJ2-2, with a weak D call TRBD2 (6 bases). Germline CDR1 is SGHAT and CDR2 is FQNNGV. The CDR3 is 14 amino acids. CDR3 in DNA: TGTGCCAGCAGATCCGGACCGAACACCGGGGAGGTGTTTTTT. This gives the protein CASRSGPNTGEVFF.

A few counts support this clonotype. The gene calls are TRBV7-8 and TRBJ2-6; 7 nucleotides match TRBD1. The length of the CDR3 is 15 residues. Germline CDR1 reads SGHVS; CDR2 reads FQNEAQ. With 4 bases clipped from V and 4 bases from J, the junction kept 4 bases outside the gene matches. The CDR3 region has the DNA TGTGCCAGCAGCTCGACAGGGCTAGGGGCCAACGTCCTGACTTTC. Protein sequence: CASSSTGLGANVLTF.